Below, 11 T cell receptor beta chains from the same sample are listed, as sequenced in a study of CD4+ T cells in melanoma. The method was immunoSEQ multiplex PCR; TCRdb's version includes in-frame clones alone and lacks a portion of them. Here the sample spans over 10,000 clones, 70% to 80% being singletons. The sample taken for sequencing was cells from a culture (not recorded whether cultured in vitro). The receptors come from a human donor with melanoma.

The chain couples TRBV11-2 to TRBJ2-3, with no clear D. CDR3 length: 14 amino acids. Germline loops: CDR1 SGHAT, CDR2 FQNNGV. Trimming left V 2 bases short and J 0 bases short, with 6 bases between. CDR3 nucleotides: TGTGCCAGCAGCTTAAGTTATAGCACAGATACGCAGTATTTT. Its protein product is CASSLSYSTDTQYF.

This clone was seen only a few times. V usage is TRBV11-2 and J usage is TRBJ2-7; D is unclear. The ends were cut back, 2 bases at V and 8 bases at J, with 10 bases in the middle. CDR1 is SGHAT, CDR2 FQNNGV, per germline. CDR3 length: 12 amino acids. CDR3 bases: TGTGCCAGCAGCTTAAGATCGGGCCAGCAGTACTTC. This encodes CASSLRSGQQYF.

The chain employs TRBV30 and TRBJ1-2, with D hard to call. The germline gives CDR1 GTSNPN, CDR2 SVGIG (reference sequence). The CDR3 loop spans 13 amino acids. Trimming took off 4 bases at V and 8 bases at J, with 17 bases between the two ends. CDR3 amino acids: CAWTNTAFGGYTF. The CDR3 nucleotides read TGTGCCTGGACGAACACCGCGTTCGGGGGCTACACCTTC.

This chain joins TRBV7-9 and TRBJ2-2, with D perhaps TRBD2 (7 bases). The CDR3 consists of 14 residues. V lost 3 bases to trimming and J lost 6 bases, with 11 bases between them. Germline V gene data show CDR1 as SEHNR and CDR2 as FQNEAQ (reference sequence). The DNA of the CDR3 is TGTGCCAGCAGCTTGCGGGGGCGAGCCGGGGAGCTGTTTTTT. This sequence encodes CASSLRGRAGELFF.

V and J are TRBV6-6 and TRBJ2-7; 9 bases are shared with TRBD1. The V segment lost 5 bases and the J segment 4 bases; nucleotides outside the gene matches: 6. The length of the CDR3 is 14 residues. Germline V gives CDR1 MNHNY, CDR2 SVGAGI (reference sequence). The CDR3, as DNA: TGTGCCAGCAGTAACGGACAGGGGCGTTACGAGCAGTACTTC. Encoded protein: CASSNGQGRYEQYF.

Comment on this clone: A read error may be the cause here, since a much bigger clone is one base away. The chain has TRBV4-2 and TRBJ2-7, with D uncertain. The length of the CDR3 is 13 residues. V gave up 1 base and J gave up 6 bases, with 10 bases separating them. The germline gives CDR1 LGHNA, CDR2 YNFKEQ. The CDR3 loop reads CASSQGEEREQYF. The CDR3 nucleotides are TGTGCCAGCAGCCAAGGAGAGGAGCGCGAGCAGTACTTC.

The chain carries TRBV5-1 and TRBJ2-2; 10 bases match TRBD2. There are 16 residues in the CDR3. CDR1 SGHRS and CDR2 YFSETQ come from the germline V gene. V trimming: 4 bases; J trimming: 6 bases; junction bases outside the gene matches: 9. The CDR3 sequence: CASSLGIAGGSGELFF. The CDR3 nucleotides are TGCGCCAGCAGCCTTGGAATAGCGGGGGGTTCCGGGGAGCTGTTTTTT.

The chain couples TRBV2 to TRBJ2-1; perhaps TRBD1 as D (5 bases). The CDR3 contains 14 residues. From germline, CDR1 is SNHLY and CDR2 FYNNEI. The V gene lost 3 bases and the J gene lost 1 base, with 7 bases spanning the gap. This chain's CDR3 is CASSDSGSYNEQFF. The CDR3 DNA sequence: TGTGCCAGCAGTGATTCAGGGTCCTACAATGAGCAGTTCTTC.

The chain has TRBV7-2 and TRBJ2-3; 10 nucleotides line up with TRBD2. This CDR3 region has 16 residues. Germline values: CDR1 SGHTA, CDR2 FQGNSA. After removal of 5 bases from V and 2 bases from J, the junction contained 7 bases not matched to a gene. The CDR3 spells CASSLSGGPPTDTQYF. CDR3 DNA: TGTGCCAGCAGCCTTAGCGGGGGGCCCCCCACAGATACGCAGTATTTT.

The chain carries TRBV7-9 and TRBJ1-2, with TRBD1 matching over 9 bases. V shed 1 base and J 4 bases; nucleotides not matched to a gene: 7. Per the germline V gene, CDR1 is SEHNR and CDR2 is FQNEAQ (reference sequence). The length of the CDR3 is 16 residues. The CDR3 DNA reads TGTGCCAGCAGCTTAGGGGACAGGGCGGCACGCTATGGCTACACCTTC. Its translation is CASSLGDRAARYGYTF.

For the CDR3, the DNA is TGCGCCAGCAGCACCCTAGCGGGGGGGAACACCGGGGAGCTGTTTTTT. Its translation: CASSTLAGGNTGELFF. The rearrangement uses TRBV5-1 and TRBJ2-2; 11 bases are shared with TRBD2. Germline V gene data show CDR1 as SGHRS and CDR2 as YFSETQ. This CDR3 is 16 amino acids long. V trimming: 4 bases; J trimming: 1 base; junction bases outside the gene matches: 3.